Given below is one T cell receptor beta chain in context. Construction of TCR beta libraries relied on iRepertoire HTBI primers and on Arm-PCR targeting CDR3 regions. Using its own MiXCR run on the multiplex PCR reads, TCRdb lists one record per CDR3 protein. Here the sample spans a few hundred thousand distinct CDR3 sequences, about 19% being singletons. Time point described: newly diagnosed GD, antithyroid drugs for less than 3 months. Making the TCR library involved RNA that had been extracted from PBMCs. V lost 5 bases, J lost 6 bases, and 16 bases stayed unmatched. This CDR3 is 19 amino acids long. CDR1 is SGHAT, CDR2 FQNNGV, per germline. The sample is drawn from a study of regulatory T cells in long-lasting Graves disease.

This clonotype was obtained from a female donor with Graves disease. Material: peripheral blood mononuclear cells (PBMCs), obtained at new diagnosis, from a patient treated with antithyroid drugs. The rearrangement joins TRBV11-2 to TRBJ2-3; 14 bases align to TRBD2. Written as DNA, the CDR3 is TGTGCCAGCAGCCCCAATCCGCCGGGACTAGCGGGAGTATGGGATACGCAGTATTTT. Protein product: CASSPNPPGLAGVWDTQYF.